This T cell receptor (beta chain) appears in the sequencing data of a study of neurological immune-mediated disorders (dated 2019 in TCRdb). The study in broad terms: Of the 35 or so multiple sclerosis patients, roughly 30 had relapsing-remitting MS and 3 had secondary progressive MS. Peripheral blood TCR-beta repertoires from HTLV-I-associated myelopathy (HAM/TSP) patients, multiple sclerosis patients and healthy controls were compared by UMI-based sequencing. The roughly 110 TCR-beta libraries included longitudinal samples, technical triplicates and paired sorted CD4+ and CD8+ T-cell subsets alongside PBMC samples. The cohort was made up of 60 to 75 subjects, consisting of 15 or so HAM/TSP patients, 34 multiple sclerosis patients and around 20 healthy controls.

The CDR3 covers 18 residues, taking in both the cysteine and the phenylalanine. The kept DNA is CDR3 alone, 54 bases in frame from the first base. V is trimmed back by 3 bases and J by 2 bases, and the junction contains 9 bases that no gene match accounts for. CDR1 is given as SGHRS and CDR2 as YFSETQ, both from the germline V gene. Study-wide findings and limitations: Phylogenetic analysis grouped repertoires from 18 of 34 MS patients into a cluster of related CDR3 sequences, suggesting a possible repertoire-level signature. The MS cluster showed no association with clinical or MRI features, and the authors stated that larger cohorts are needed. TCR clonal expansion was highest in HAM/TSP patients and lowest in MS patients, with MS patients falling below even healthy controls. Expanded clones from different subjects shared no identical CDR3 amino acid sequences, which suggests that TCR-beta repertoires were private in all groups.

This clonotype was seen at least ten times. What antigen it recognizes has not been identified. Per-base quality was not reported, and no clone a single base away is much larger than it. For the unsorted PBMC libraries, 2 million PBMCs were stored in RNAlater at -80 degrees C until RNA extraction and were used to generate the libraries. Multiple sclerosis patients were enrolled in a US clinical protocol evaluating disease progression by magnetic resonance imaging. PBMCs were separated from peripheral blood using Ficoll-Hypaque density gradient centrifugation and then cryopreserved in liquid nitrogen. cDNA was synthesized by template-switch 5'RACE using a primer carrying a 10-nucleotide random unique molecular identifier by which each TCR transcript was tagged. Over 180 million TCR-beta sequences, covering 15-18 subjects, were produced in each sequencing run. Total RNA was extracted with the RNeasy kit. TCR-beta VDJ regions were amplified with primers for the TCR constant region and the 5'RACE anchor, using the KAPA Real-time Library Amplification kit. A first PCR added sample indexes and Illumina adaptors, after which a second PCR increased the library yield. After Ampure bead purification, the TCR product of roughly 650 bp was size-selected on a 2% E-gel SizeSelection system. Before pooling, library quality was assessed on a Bioanalyzer, concentration was determined with Qubit, and library quantification was performed with the Kapa Library Quantification kit. An Illumina HiSeq 2500 sequenced the libraries paired-end 2 x 150 bp. To increase sequence diversity, about 25-31% phiX was spiked into each library pool. Per the original workflow: Quality-filtered reads were processed with the UMI-based MiGEC pipeline, and over 90% of raw TCR sequences were removed by the MiGEC pipeline during error correction. IMGT germline references were used for alignment of VDJ genes, and clonotypes were defined by a unique CDR3 amino acid sequence together with V-J genes. Clonal expansion, Shannon diversity and CDR3 relatedness (CalcPairwiseDistances, ClusterSamples) were evaluated with VDJtools, and phylogenetic trees were built with CLCbio workbench. Expanded clones were defined as having at least 8 unique UMIs, based on coefficient-of-variation modelling across technical triplicates. The raw public data were reprocessed by TCRdb itself: fastp quality trimming at Q25, MiXCR clonotype calling, in-frame beta chains only. Each record represents a unique CDR3 protein, reported with the most common genes and DNA among its rows. These V and J calls are TCRdb output, not the study's own analysis. A total of about 66,000 distinct CDR3 sequences appear in this sample, 4.8% of them only once. The biggest ten clones account for around 2.2% of the sample.

Sequencing was performed on PBMCs. The V and J segments used are TRBV5-1 and TRBJ2-2, with 11 bases matching TRBD2. This TCR was recovered from a woman in her 70s with multiple sclerosis. In nucleotides, the sequence is TGCGCCAGCAGCTCGGCCCTCACTAGCGGGAGAAACACCGGGGAGCTGTTTTTT. Translated, it gives CASSSALTSGRNTGELFF.